One and the same sample provided the 31 T cell receptor beta chains below, sequenced in a study of blood T cell repertoires in COVID-19. The data were produced by immunoSEQ multiplex PCR, yet TCRdb's version contains in-frame clones alone and is incomplete. Here the sample spans 300,000 to 400,000 clones, roughly 84% being singletons. Input material: peripheral blood. These receptor sequences come from a man over 45 with active or convalescent COVID-19.

The chain combines TRBV7-9 with TRBJ2-2; 9 bases align to TRBD1. This CDR3 spans 15 amino acids. The V gene's germline CDR1 is SEHNR and CDR2 FQNEAQ (reference sequence). V trimming: 6 bases; J trimming: 5 bases; junction bases outside the gene matches: 7. The CDR3: CASSPRQGGTGELFF. As DNA, the CDR3 is TGTGCCAGCAGTCCACGACAGGGGGGAACCGGGGAGCTGTTTTTT.

The chain recombines TRBV7-3 with TRBJ1-1; D is perhaps TRBD1 (6 bases). Germline V gene data show CDR1 as SGHTA and CDR2 as FQGTGA. V was cut by 5 bases and J by 4 bases, with 14 bases left in between. The CDR3 sequence is 14 residues long. The CDR3 region has the DNA TGTGCCAGCAGCGTTTCCAGGGGTAGCACTGAAGCTTTCTTT. Translated, it gives CASSVSRGSTEAFF.

The rearrangement joins TRBV3-1 (or the pseudogene TRBV3-2) to TRBJ2-1, with 7 bases aligning to TRBD1. Trimming took 9 bases from V and 5 from J; bases not matched to a gene: 10. CDR1 and CDR2 from the germline V gene are LGHDT and YNNKEL (reference sequence). The CDR3 has 14 residues. In nucleotides, the CDR3 is TGTGCCAGTAAAAGAACAGGGGACCACAATGAGCAGTTCTTC. It translates to CASKRTGDHNEQFF.

The chain couples TRBV4-3 to TRBJ2-1; D is unresolved. Trimming shortened V by 0 bases and J by 4 bases, and 13 bases separated the two germline ends. Germline values: CDR1 LGHNA, CDR2 YSLEER. This CDR3 is 16 amino acids long. This CDR3 reads CASSQEGDIYYNEQFF. DNA for the CDR3: TGCGCCAGCAGCCAAGAGGGTGACATCTATTACAATGAGCAGTTCTTC.

This rearrangement joins TRBV6-5 to TRBJ1-3; 10 nucleotides align to TRBD1. CDR3 length: 14 amino acids. CDR1 MNHEY and CDR2 SVGAGI come from the germline V gene. V lost 9 bases and J lost 4; bases outside the gene matches: 6. CDR3 sequence reads: CASRQGADGNTIYF. The CDR3 region has the DNA TGTGCCAGTAGACAGGGGGCGGACGGAAACACCATATATTTT.

This chain uses TRBV3-1 (or the pseudogene TRBV3-2) with TRBJ2-3; a weak D match, TRBD2 (5 bases). Germline-derived CDR1 and CDR2 are LGHDT and YNNKEL (reference sequence). The length of the CDR3 is 14 residues. V shed 1 base and J shed 3 bases, with 8 bases lying between them. CDR3 region: CASSQVGVTDTQYF. For the CDR3, the DNA is TGTGCCAGCAGCCAAGTCGGGGTGACAGATACGCAGTATTTT.

V gene TRBV30 combines with J gene TRBJ1-1; D gene ambiguous. From germline, CDR1 is GTSNPN and CDR2 SVGIG (reference sequence). This CDR3 has 14 residues. Trimming left V 0 bases short and J 4 bases short, with 12 bases between. The CDR3 sequence is CAWSVGGMATEAFF. The CDR3 DNA follows: TGTGCCTGGAGTGTAGGAGGGATGGCCACTGAAGCTTTCTTT. Complete variable domain (other parts from reference TRBV30 and TRBJ1-1): SQTIHQWPATLVQPVGSPLSLECTVEGTSNPNLYWYRQAAGRGLQLLFYSVGIGQISSEVPQNLSASRPQDRQFILSSKKLLLSDSGFYLCAWSVGGMATEAFFGQGTRLTVV.

The V gene is TRBV30, the J gene TRBJ2-1; D call uncertain. The germline V gene encodes CDR1 GTSNPN and CDR2 SVGIG (reference sequence). This CDR3 has 14 residues. V was trimmed by 4 bases and J by 0 bases, leaving 10 bases between them. The CDR3 DNA sequence: TGTGCCTGGAATCTTGGCAACTCCTACAATGAGCAGTTCTTC. Protein: CAWNLGNSYNEQFF.

There are many counts of this clone. The rearrangement uses TRBV2 and TRBJ2-3; tentative D call: TRBD2 (6 bases). Trimming shortened V by 6 bases and J by 3 bases, and 10 bases separated the two germline ends. The germline V gene encodes CDR1 SNHLY and CDR2 FYNNEI. This CDR3 comprises 13 residues. The CDR3 spells CASSRSGTDTQYF. The CDR3 region has the DNA TGTGCCAGCAGCCGGAGCGGGACAGATACGCAGTATTTT.

The J gene is TRBJ2-7, the V gene TRBV19; no clear D. The CDR3 runs to 13 residues. Germline CDR1 reads LNHDA; CDR2 reads SQIVND (reference sequence). Trimming cost V 5 bases and J 4 bases, with 12 bases left between them. The CDR3 region is CASSPYPGYEQYF. CDR3 nucleotide sequence: TGTGCCAGTAGTCCTTATCCCGGGTACGAGCAGTACTTC.

With regard to this clone: Other nucleotide sequences from this sample produce the same CDR3. The J gene is TRBJ2-1, the V gene TRBV7-9, with 11 positions matching TRBD2. The germline V gene encodes CDR1 SEHNR and CDR2 FQNEAQ (reference sequence). After removal of 3 bases from V and 2 bases from J, the junction contained 0 bases not matched to a gene. This CDR3 is 15 amino acids long. CDR3 amino acids: CASSFSGRAYNEQFF. CDR3 nucleotide sequence: TGTGCCAGCAGCTTTAGCGGGAGGGCCTACAATGAGCAGTTCTTC.

This chain uses TRBV6-1 with TRBJ1-1; D perhaps matches TRBD1 (5 bases). V was trimmed by 6 bases and J by 3 bases, leaving 17 bases between them. CDR1 is MNHNS, CDR2 SASEGT, per germline. This CDR3 has 15 residues. The CDR3: CASSSSAGVYTEAFF. The DNA of the CDR3 is TGTGCCAGCAGCTCTAGTGCGGGGGTGTACACTGAAGCTTTCTTT.

This clone was detected only once. V and J are TRBV2 and TRBJ2-3, with 8 bases fitting TRBD1. The germline V gene encodes CDR1 SNHLY and CDR2 FYNNEI. The junction had 4 bases not matched to a gene; V was cut back by 8 bases and J by 0 bases. CDR3 length: 14 amino acids. As DNA, the CDR3 is TGTGCCAGCTCAACAGGGGGGAGCACAGATACGCAGTATTTT. As protein: CASSTGGSTDTQYF.

The chain combines TRBV28 with TRBJ2-1, with TRBD1 as a possible D gene (6 bases). The V end lost 5 bases, the J end lost 0 bases, and 11 bases lay between the germline ends. Germline V lookup: CDR1 MDHEN, CDR2 SYDVKM. The CDR3 sequence is 15 residues long. CDR3 loop: CASSPTGHSYNEQFF. CDR3 in DNA: TGTGCCAGCAGTCCGACAGGACACTCCTACAATGAGCAGTTCTTC.

This sequence joins TRBV6-2 or TRBV6-3 and TRBJ2-7, with a tentative D call TRBD2 (6 bases). Trimming shortened V by 0 bases and J by 5 bases, and 11 bases separated the two germline ends. Looked up from germline, CDR1 is MNHEY and CDR2 is SVGEGT. CDR3 length: 14 residues. In DNA, the CDR3 is TGTGCCAGCAGTTACTCGGGACTTCGGGACGAGCAGTACTTC. This sequence encodes CASSYSGLRDEQYF.

The chain couples TRBV7-9 to TRBJ2-3; maybe TRBD1 (5 bases). Germline assignment: CDR1 SEHNR and CDR2 FQNEAQ (reference sequence). The CDR3 has 15 amino acids. Trimming removed 5 bases at V and 3 bases at J, with 15 bases between. The CDR3 protein is CASSPRGALTDTQYF. CDR3 DNA sequence: TGTGCCAGCAGCCCTAGGGGCGCTCTTACAGATACGCAGTATTTT.

The chain recombines TRBV13 with TRBJ1-4; tentative D call: TRBD1 (5 bases). V lost 2 bases, J lost 4 bases, and 5 bases lay in between. Germline CDR1 and CDR2: PRHDT and FYEKMQ (reference sequence). This CDR3 has 13 residues. CDR3 loop: CASSLQGNEKLFF. The DNA of the CDR3 is TGTGCCAGCAGCTTACAGGGTAATGAAAAACTGTTTTTT.

J is TRBJ1-6 and V is TRBV28; D unresolved. Germline V lookup: CDR1 MDHEN, CDR2 SYDVKM. V lost 6 bases and J 7 bases, leaving 16 bases between the germline ends. This CDR3 contains 15 residues. CDR3 DNA sequence: TGTGCCAGCAGGCGGACTCTCATGGGCAATTCACCCCTCCACTTT. Amino acids: CASRRTLMGNSPLHF.

This rearrangement joins TRBV11-2 to TRBJ1-4; 7 bases fit TRBD1. This CDR3 spans 13 amino acids. CDR1 SGHAT and CDR2 FQNNGV come from the germline V gene. V lost 4 bases to trimming and J lost 6 bases; unmatched junction nucleotides: 2. Here the CDR3 DNA reads TGTGCCAGCAGCTCTACAGGGGATGAAAAACTGTTTTTT. Protein sequence: CASSSTGDEKLFF.

A single count supports this clone. The chain links TRBV9 to TRBJ2-3, with 9 positions matching TRBD2. This CDR3 spans 17 amino acids. V trimming: 4 bases; J trimming: 3 bases; junction bases outside the gene matches: 12. CDR1 and CDR2 from the germline V gene are SGDLS and YYNGEE. The CDR3 is CASSPRRGGLGTDTQYF. In DNA, the CDR3 is TGTGCCAGCAGCCCGAGGCGGGGGGGCCTTGGTACAGATACGCAGTATTTT. The variable domain in full, with the rest retrieved from reference TRBV9 and TRBJ2-3, is DSGVTQTPKHLITATGQRVTLRCSPRSGDLSVYWYQQSLDQGLQFLIQYYNGEERAKGNILERFSAQQFPDLHSELNLSSLELGDSALYFCASSPRRGGLGTDTQYFGPGTRLTVL.

The J gene is TRBJ1-2, the V gene TRBV4-3; 8 bases are shared with TRBD1. V lost 4 bases, J lost 7 bases, and 26 bases stayed unmatched. The CDR3 runs to 20 residues. Per germline, CDR1 LGHNA and CDR2 YSLEER. Here the CDR3 reads CASSLKSLVPFRGLSAGYTF. DNA for the CDR3: TGCGCCAGCAGCCTAAAGTCCTTAGTCCCATTCAGGGGGCTGTCGGCTGGCTACACCTTC.

V and J are TRBV21-1 and TRBJ2-7; the table's TRBD2 call for D was not verified on the DNA. TRBV21-1 is termed a pseudogene. There are 16 residues in the CDR3. The CDR3 region has the DNA TGTGCCAGCAGCAAGGTCAAGCGGGAGGTGCGGTACGAGCAGTACTTC. Encoded protein: CASSKVKREVRYEQYF.

In regard to this clone: Germline and junction disagree at one end, which may indicate a read error. The V call is TRBV7-7, the J call TRBJ1-3; D is possibly TRBD1 (5 bases). Germline V gene lookup returns CDR1 SSHAT and CDR2 FNYEAQ (reference sequence). The CDR3 runs 15 residues. The CDR3, as DNA: TGTGCTAGCAGCTTAGATGGAGACAGACGAAGCACCATATATTTT. This codes for CASSLDGDRRSTIYF.

In this sample, this clone turned up a few times. J is TRBJ1-1 and V is TRBV6-2 or TRBV6-3, with unresolved D. This CDR3 is 13 amino acids long. V dropped 3 bases and J dropped 0 bases, with 5 bases sitting between them. From germline, CDR1 is MNHEY and CDR2 SVGEGT. The CDR3 sequence: CASSYRVNTEAFF. CDR3 nucleotides: TGTGCCAGCAGTTATCGGGTGAACACTGAAGCTTTCTTT.

A word on this clone: The junction shows a germline mismatch at one end, possibly a read error. The rearrangement joins TRBV7-7 to TRBJ2-1; unclear D gene. This CDR3 comprises 14 residues. Germline CDR1 reads SSHAT; CDR2 reads FNYEAQ (reference sequence). The CDR3 sequence: CASSLGLAYNEQFF. Written as DNA, the CDR3 is TGTGCTAGCAGCTTAGGGCTGGCCTACAATGAGCAGTTCTTC. The full variable domain, in which reference TRBV7-7 and TRBJ2-1 provide the parts outside the CDR3, is GAGVSQSPRYKVTKRGQDVTLRCDPISSHATLYWYQQALGQGPEFLTYFNYEAQPDKSGLPSDRFSAERPEGSISTLTIQRTEQRDSAMYRCASSLGLAYNEQFFGPGTRLTVL.

This clone was found once. The chain joins TRBV5-4 to TRBJ1-1, with 11 bases matching TRBD1. The CDR3 extends over 16 amino acids. The germline V gene has CDR1 SGHNT and CDR2 YYREEE (reference sequence). V trimming: 0 bases; J trimming: 2 bases; junction bases outside the gene matches: 3. The CDR3 loop reads CASSLGTGGRNTEAFF. The DNA of the CDR3 is TGTGCCAGCAGCTTGGGGACAGGGGGCAGAAACACTGAAGCTTTCTTT.

The chain links TRBV28 to TRBJ2-3; TRBD2 aligns across 10 bases. The CDR3 runs to 16 residues. In germline, CDR1 is MDHEN, CDR2 SYDVKM. V lost 2 bases, J lost 4 bases, and 6 bases stayed unmatched. The CDR3 region is CASSLHEAGGPDTQYF. The CDR3 DNA sequence: TGTGCCAGCAGTTTACACGAAGCGGGAGGGCCAGATACGCAGTATTTT.

The rearrangement uses TRBV5-1 and TRBJ2-1; 7 positions agree with TRBD1. The germline V gene encodes CDR1 SGHRS and CDR2 YFSETQ. Germline trimming cut 0 bases from V and 2 bases from J; bases unmatched to any gene: 2. The CDR3 has 15 amino acids. The CDR3 loop reads CASSLGQGAYNEQFF. The CDR3 nucleotides are TGCGCCAGCAGCTTGGGGCAGGGGGCCTACAATGAGCAGTTCTTC.

The chain couples TRBV7-3 to TRBJ1-2, with 8 bases matching TRBD1. CDR3 length: 15 amino acids. V dropped 6 bases and J dropped 2; count of bases not matched to a gene: 8. Germline CDR1 and CDR2: SGHTA and FQGTGA. This chain's CDR3 is CASSILPGGNYGYTF. The CDR3 DNA follows: TGTGCCAGCAGTATACTACCAGGGGGCAACTATGGCTACACCTTC.

This chain connects TRBV27 to TRBJ1-4; no clear D. The germline V gene has CDR1 MNHEY and CDR2 SMNVEV (reference sequence). Trimming cost V 7 bases and J 3 bases, with 12 bases left between them. The CDR3 spans 14 residues. The CDR3 spells CASTTRTSNEKLFF. The CDR3 nucleotides read TGTGCCAGCACCACCAGAACGTCTAATGAAAAACTGTTTTTT. Full variable domain (remainder filled in from reference TRBV27 and TRBJ1-4): EAQVTQNPRYLITVTGKKLTVTCSQNMNHEYMSWYRQDPGLGLRQIYYSMNVEVTDKGDVPEGYKVSRKEKRNFPLILESPSPNQTSLYFCASTTRTSNEKLFFGSGTQLSVL.

This clone was seen just once. A read error may account for a junction end that differs from germline. The chain couples TRBV5-1 to TRBJ2-7; D unclear. This CDR3 comprises 13 residues. Germline V gene lookup returns CDR1 SGHRS and CDR2 YFSETQ. CDR3 coding DNA: TGCGCCAGCAGCCCAGAACCTTCTGGGCCCCAGACCTTC. This encodes CASSPEPSGPQTF.